This TCR beta chain was captured in a study of spatial heterogeneity in lung cancer. About the study: Sequences of the beta chain were consistently detected in greater numbers than alpha-chain sequences.

The time point is: sample taken at primary tumor resection. In each case, whole RNA from tumor, nontumor lung or frozen PBMC was sequenced unsorted. The cohort: over 65 early-stage, untreated non-small cell lung cancer patients. In this sample, this clonotype turned up many times. The target antigen is unknown. Study-wide results and limits: Among blood samples, ubiquitous expanded tumor TCRs appeared more at resection than at follow-up.

V dropped 1 base and J dropped 2 bases, with 14 bases sitting between them. The CDR3 contains 16 residues. Germline CDR1 is SNHLY and CDR2 is FYNNEI. The presence of a unique molecular identifier marked each TCR cDNA molecule. TCRdb reanalysed the 5' RACE reads using MiXCR and keeps one entry per CDR3 protein. The repertoire holds 36,000 or so distinct CDR3 sequences, with 5.2% as singletons. V and J are TRBV2 and TRBJ1-2, with D possibly TRBD1 on 5 matching bases. This specimen was PBMCs, taken at surgery. The sequence came from a female donor with early-stage non-small cell lung cancer. The CDR3 region is CASSEGPPGANYGYTF. CDR3 nucleotide sequence: TGTGCCAGCAGTGAAGGTCCCCCTGGGGCCAACTATGGCTACACCTTC.